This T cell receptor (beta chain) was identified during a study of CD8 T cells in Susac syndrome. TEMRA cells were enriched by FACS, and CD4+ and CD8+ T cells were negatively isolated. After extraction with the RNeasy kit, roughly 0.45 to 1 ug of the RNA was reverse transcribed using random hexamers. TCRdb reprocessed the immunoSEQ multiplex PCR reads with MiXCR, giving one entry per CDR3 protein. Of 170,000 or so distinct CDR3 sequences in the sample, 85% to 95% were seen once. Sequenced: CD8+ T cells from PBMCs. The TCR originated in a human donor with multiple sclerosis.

CDR3 amino acids: CASSSSSSSYEQYF. In DNA form, the CDR3 reads TGTGCCAGCAGCTCGTCCAGCAGCTCCTACGAGCAGTACTTC. The chain carries TRBV7-8 and TRBJ2-7; D remains unclear. This CDR3 has 14 amino acids. V lost 4 bases, J lost 0 bases, and 10 bases lay in between. CDR1 is SGHVS, CDR2 FQNEAQ, per germline.